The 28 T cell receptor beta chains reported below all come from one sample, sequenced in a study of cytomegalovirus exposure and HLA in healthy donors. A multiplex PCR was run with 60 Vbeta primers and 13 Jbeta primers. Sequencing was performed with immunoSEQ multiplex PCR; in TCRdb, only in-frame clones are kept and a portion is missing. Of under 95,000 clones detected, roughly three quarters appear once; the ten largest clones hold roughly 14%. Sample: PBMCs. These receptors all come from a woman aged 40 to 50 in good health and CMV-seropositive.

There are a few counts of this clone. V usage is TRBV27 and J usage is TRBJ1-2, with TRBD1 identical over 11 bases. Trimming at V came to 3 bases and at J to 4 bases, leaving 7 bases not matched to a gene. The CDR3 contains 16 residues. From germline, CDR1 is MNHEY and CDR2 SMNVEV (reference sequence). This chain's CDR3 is CASSLSGTGGSYGYTF. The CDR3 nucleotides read TGTGCCAGCAGTTTGTCCGGGACAGGGGGTAGCTATGGCTACACCTTC.

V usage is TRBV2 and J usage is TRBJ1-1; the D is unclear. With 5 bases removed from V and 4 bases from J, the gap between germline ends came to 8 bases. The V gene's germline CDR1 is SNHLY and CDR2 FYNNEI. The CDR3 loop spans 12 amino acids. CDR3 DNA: TGTGCCAGCAGTCCTGAGGGCACTGAAGCTTTCTTT. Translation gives CASSPEGTEAFF.

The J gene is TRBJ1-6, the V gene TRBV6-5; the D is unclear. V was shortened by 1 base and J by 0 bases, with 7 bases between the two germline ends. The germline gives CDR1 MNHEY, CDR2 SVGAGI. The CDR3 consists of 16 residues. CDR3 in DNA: TGTGCCAGCAGTTACTTCCCGAGCTCCTATAATTCACCCCTCCACTTT. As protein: CASSYFPSSYNSPLHF.

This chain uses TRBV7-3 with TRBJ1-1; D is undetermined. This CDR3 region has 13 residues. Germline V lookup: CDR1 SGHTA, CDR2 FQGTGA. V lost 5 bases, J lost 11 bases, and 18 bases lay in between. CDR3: CASSPAPHLVAFF. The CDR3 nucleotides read TGTGCCAGCAGCCCCGCCCCCCATTTAGTCGCTTTCTTT.

The chain's CDR3 is CAGEIYSGGREQFF. CDR3 nucleotide sequence: TGTGCCGGCGAAATCTATAGCGGGGGGCGCGAGCAGTTCTTC. The V gene is TRBV6-1, the J gene TRBJ2-1, with TRBD2 identical over 10 bases. The CDR3 sequence is 14 residues long. Germline assignment: CDR1 MNHNS and CDR2 SASEGT. After removal of 11 bases from V and 10 bases from J, the junction contained 14 bases not matched to a gene.

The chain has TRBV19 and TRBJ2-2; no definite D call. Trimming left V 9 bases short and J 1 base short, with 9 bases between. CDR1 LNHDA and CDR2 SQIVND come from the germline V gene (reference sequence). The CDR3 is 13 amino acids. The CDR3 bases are TGTGCCAGCAAACACCAGAACACCGGGGAGCTGTTTTTT. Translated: CASKHQNTGELFF.

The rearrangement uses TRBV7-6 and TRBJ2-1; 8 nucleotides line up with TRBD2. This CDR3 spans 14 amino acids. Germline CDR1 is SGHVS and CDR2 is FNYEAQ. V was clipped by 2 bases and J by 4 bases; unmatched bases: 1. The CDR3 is CASSLTSGYNEQFF. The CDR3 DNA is TGTGCCAGCAGCTTAACTAGCGGTTACAATGAGCAGTTCTTC.

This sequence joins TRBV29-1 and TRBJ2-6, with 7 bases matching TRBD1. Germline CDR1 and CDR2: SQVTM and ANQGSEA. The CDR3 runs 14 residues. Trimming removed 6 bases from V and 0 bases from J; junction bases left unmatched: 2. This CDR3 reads CSVGTVSGANVLTF. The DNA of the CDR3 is TGCAGCGTCGGGACAGTCTCTGGGGCCAACGTCCTGACTTTC.

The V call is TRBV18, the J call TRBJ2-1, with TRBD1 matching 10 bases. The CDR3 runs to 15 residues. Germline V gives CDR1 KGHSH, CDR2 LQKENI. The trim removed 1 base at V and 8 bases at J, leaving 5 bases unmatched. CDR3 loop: CASSPRVGTGDEQFF. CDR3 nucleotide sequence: TGTGCCAGCTCACCACGAGTCGGGACAGGGGATGAGCAGTTCTTC.

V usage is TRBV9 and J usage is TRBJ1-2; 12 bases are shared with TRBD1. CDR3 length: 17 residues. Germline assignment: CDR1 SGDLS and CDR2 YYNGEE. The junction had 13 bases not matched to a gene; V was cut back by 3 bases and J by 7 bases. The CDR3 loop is CASSARGRGQGASGYTF. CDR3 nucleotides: TGTGCCAGCAGCGCAAGGGGTAGGGGACAGGGGGCTTCTGGCTACACCTTC.

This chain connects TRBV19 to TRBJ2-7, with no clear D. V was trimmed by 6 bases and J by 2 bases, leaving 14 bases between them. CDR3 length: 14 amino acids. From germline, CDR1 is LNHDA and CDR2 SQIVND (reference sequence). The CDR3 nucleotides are TGTGCCAGTAGCGGAGTAGGAGAAACCTACGAGCAGTACTTC. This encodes CASSGVGETYEQYF.

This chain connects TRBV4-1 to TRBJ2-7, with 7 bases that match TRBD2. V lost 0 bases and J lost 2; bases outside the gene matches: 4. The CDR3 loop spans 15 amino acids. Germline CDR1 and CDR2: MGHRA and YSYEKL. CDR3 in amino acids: CASSQELGGAYEQYF. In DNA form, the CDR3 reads TGCGCCAGCAGCCAAGAGTTGGGGGGGGCCTACGAGCAGTACTTC.

The chain's CDR3 is CASSLYGQLSNQPQHF. CDR3 sequence (DNA): TGTGCCAGCAGTTTATACGGACAGCTTAGCAATCAGCCCCAGCATTTT. This chain links TRBV27 with TRBJ1-5; TRBD1 might be the D (6 bases). Germline V gene sequence: CDR1 MNHEY, CDR2 SMNVEV (reference sequence). The CDR3 is 16 residues long. V dropped 1 base and J dropped 0 bases, with 10 bases sitting between them.

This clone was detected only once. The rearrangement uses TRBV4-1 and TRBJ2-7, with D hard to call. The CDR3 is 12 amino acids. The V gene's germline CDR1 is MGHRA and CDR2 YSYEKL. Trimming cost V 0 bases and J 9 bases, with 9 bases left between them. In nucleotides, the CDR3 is TGCGCCAGCAGCCAAGATGGTTCGGGGCAGTACTTC. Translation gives CASSQDGSGQYF.

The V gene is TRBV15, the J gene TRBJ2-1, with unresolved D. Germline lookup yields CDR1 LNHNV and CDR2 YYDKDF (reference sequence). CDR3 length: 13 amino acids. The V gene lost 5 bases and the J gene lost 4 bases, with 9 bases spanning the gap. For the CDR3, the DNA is TGTGCCACCAGCCCGGGTCCATACAATGAGCAGTTCTTC. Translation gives CATSPGPYNEQFF.

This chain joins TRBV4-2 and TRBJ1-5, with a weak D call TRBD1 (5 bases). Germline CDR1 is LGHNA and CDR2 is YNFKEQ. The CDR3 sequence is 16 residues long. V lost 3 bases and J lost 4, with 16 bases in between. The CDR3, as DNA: TGTGCCAGCAGCCAGGCCGTGGCGGGGGGAAATCAGCCCCAGCATTTT. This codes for CASSQAVAGGNQPQHF.

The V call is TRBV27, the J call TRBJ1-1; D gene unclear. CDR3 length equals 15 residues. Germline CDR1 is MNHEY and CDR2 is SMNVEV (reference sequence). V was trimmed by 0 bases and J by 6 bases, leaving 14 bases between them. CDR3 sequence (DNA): TGTGCCAGCAGTTTATCGGCAGCCCTGGCGGCTGAAGCTTTCTTT. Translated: CASSLSAALAAEAFF.

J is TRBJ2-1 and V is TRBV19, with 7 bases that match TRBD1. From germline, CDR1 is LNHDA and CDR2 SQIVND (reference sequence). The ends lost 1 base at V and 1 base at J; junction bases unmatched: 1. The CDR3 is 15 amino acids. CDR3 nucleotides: TGTGCCAGTAGTATAGGGGACAGATCCTACAATGAGCAGTTCTTC. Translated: CASSIGDRSYNEQFF.

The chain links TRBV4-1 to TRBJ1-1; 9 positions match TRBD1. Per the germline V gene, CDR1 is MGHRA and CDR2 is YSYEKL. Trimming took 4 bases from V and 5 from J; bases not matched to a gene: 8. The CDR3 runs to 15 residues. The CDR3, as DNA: TGCGCCAGCAGCCCGGGACAGGGAGTTGCGACTGAAGCTTTCTTT. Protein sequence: CASSPGQGVATEAFF.

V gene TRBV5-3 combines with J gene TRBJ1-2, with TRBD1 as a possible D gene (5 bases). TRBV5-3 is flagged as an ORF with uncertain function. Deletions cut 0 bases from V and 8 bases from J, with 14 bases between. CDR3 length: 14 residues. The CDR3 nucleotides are TGTGCCAGAAGCTTGGACAGGCGGAGGGAAGGCTACACCTTC. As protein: CARSLDRRREGYTF.

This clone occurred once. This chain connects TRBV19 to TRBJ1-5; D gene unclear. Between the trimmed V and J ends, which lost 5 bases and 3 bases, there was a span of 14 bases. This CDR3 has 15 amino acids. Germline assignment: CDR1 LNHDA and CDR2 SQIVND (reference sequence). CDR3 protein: CASSQPGAPNQPQHF. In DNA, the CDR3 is TGTGCCAGTAGTCAACCGGGAGCACCCAATCAGCCCCAGCATTTT.

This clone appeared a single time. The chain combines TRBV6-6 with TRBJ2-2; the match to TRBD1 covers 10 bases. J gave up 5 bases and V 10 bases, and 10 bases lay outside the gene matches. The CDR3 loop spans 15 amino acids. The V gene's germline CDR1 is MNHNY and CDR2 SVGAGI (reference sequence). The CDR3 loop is CAILRPGQGTGELFF. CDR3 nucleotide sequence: TGTGCCATATTAAGACCGGGACAGGGGACCGGGGAGCTGTTTTTT.

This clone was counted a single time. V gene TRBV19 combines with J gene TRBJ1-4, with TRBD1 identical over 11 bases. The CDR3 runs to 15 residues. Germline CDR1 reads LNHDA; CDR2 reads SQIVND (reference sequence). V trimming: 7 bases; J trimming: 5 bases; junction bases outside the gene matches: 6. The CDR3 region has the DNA TGTGCCAGTACCTATAGGGACAGGGGGAATGAAAAACTGTTTTTT. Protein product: CASTYRDRGNEKLFF.

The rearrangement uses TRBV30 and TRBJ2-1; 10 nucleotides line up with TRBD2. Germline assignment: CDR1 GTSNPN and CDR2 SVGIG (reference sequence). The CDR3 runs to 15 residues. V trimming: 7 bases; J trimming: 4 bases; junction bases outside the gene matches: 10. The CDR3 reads CAFLPGTSVYNEQFF. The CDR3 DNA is TGTGCCTTTTTACCCGGGACTAGCGTATACAATGAGCAGTTCTTC.

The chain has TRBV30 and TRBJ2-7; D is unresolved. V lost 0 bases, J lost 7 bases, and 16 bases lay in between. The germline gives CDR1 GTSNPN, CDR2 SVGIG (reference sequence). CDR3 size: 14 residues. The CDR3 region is CAWSVRYGLKEQYF. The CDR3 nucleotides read TGTGCCTGGAGTGTACGCTACGGTCTAAAAGAGCAGTACTTC.

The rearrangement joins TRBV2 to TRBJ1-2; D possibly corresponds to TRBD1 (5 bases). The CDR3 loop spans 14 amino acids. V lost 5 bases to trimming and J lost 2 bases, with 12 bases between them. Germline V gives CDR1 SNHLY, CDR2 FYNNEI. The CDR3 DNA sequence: TGTGCCAGCAGTATACAGGCGTCCAACTATGGCTACACCTTC. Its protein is CASSIQASNYGYTF.

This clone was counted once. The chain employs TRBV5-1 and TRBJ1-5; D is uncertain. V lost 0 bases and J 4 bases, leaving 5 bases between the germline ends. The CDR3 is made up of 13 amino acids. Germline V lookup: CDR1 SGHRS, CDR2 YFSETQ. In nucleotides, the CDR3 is TGCGCCAGCAGCTTGGAACAGAATCAGCCCCAGCATTTT. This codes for CASSLEQNQPQHF.

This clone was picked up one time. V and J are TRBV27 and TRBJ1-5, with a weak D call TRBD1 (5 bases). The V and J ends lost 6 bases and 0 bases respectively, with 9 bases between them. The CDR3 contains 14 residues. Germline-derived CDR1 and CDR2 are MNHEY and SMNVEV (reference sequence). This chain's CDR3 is CASSGGDSNQPQHF. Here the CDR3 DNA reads TGTGCCAGCAGCGGGGGTGATAGCAATCAGCCCCAGCATTTT.